This paragraph covers one TCR beta chain sequence. This entry comes from a study of blood T cell repertoires in COVID-19. About the research overall: Some COVID-19 samples were acute and others convalescent; all came from the United States, Italy and Spain.

TCRdb's table, derived via immunoSEQ multiplex PCR, lists solely in-frame clones and lacks some. This table holds 95,000 to 150,000 clones, 80% to 85% found once. Trimming removed 7 bases from V and 2 bases from J; junction bases left unmatched: 1. Per germline, CDR1 MGHDK and CDR2 SYGVNS. The CDR3 totals 12 residues. The receptor comes from a woman aged 25 to 45 who had recovered from COVID-19. The sample taken for sequencing was PBMCs or T cells enriched from blood (not recorded which). V and J are TRBV25-1 and TRBJ2-7; 8 bases align to TRBD1. CDR3 sequence reads: CASNRGTYEQYF. The CDR3 DNA reads as TGTGCCAGCAACAGGGGGACCTACGAGCAGTACTTC.